The next 32 T cell receptor beta chains were all read from a single sample in a study of cytomegalovirus exposure and HLA in healthy donors. It was with 60 Vbeta and 13 Jbeta primers that the PCR ran. Profiling relied on immunoSEQ multiplex PCR, and the TCRdb table lists in-frame clones only, not all of them. This table has roughly 150,000 clones, around 83% appearing once. The specimen sequenced was PBMCs. Receptors originate from a girl aged 2-10 years in good health and CMV-seropositive.

The V gene is TRBV27, the J gene TRBJ2-3; D is unresolved. The CDR3 spans 15 residues. Trimming took 6 bases from V and 0 from J, leaving 13 bases between them. The germline gives CDR1 MNHEY, CDR2 SMNVEV (reference sequence). CDR3 amino acids: CASSPIWRSTDTQYF. DNA for the CDR3: TGTGCCAGCAGCCCCATCTGGCGGAGCACAGATACGCAGTATTTT.

The chain employs TRBV27 and TRBJ2-2, with a weak D call TRBD1 (5 bases). The germline gives CDR1 MNHEY, CDR2 SMNVEV (reference sequence). The V end was cut by 8 bases, the J end by 6 bases, with 22 bases between. CDR3 length: 16 residues. The chain's CDR3 is CASQLYLGVLSGELFF. The DNA of the CDR3 is TGTGCCAGCCAACTATATTTAGGGGTTTTATCCGGGGAGCTGTTTTTT.

This rearrangement joins TRBV30 to TRBJ1-2; 9 bases align to TRBD1. V was pared by 5 bases and J by 8 bases, with 12 bases of the junction left unmatched. The CDR3 covers 14 residues. CDR1 is GTSNPN and CDR2 is SVGIG in the germline V gene (reference sequence). The CDR3 is CAWLPRDRAYGYTF. CDR3 coding DNA: TGTGCCTGGCTCCCCCGGGACAGGGCATACGGCTACACCTTC.

The V and J genes are TRBV6-6 and TRBJ1-5; no clear D gene. The CDR3 has 16 amino acids. The V gene's germline CDR1 is MNHNY and CDR2 SVGAGI (reference sequence). The germline V and J ends were trimmed by 2 bases and 0 bases, with 11 bases remaining between them. The CDR3 sequence: CASSYAVGYSNQPQHF. The DNA for the CDR3 is TGTGCCAGCAGTTACGCGGTCGGCTATAGCAATCAGCCCCAGCATTTT.

This chain connects TRBV29-1 to TRBJ2-1, with a possible D match to TRBD1 (5 bases). The ends were cut back, 8 bases at V and 2 bases at J, with 13 bases in the middle. This CDR3 has 13 residues. Germline V CDR1 and CDR2: SQVTM, ANQGSEA. CDR3 DNA: TGCAGCTCGATACAGGTAGCCTACAATGAGCAGTTCTTC. Protein product: CSSIQVAYNEQFF.

Details on this clone: One junction end does not reproduce the germline sequence, and a read error may be involved. The gene calls are TRBV7-7 and TRBJ2-5; the D is unclear. CDR3 length: 13 residues. In germline, CDR1 is SSHAT, CDR2 FNYEAQ (reference sequence). CDR3 region: CASTAVSSETQYF. The CDR3 nucleotides read TGTGCTAGCACGGCGGTTTCATCAGAGACCCAGTACTTC.

This rearrangement joins TRBV28 to TRBJ2-3; the D gene is possibly TRBD1 (6 bases). With 2 bases removed from V and 0 bases from J, the gap between germline ends came to 9 bases. This CDR3 has 15 amino acids. The germline gives CDR1 MDHEN, CDR2 SYDVKM. The CDR3 DNA is TGTGCCAGCAGTTTAAGGGGGACCAGCACAGATACGCAGTATTTT. Its translation is CASSLRGTSTDTQYF.

The rearrangement links TRBV9 to TRBJ1-1, with a tentative D call TRBD1 (5 bases). V was pared by 4 bases and J by 8 bases, with 15 bases between. CDR1 and CDR2 (germline): SGDLS, YYNGEE. The CDR3 consists of 13 residues. CDR3 nucleotides: TGTGCCAGCAGCCCACGGGAGGGGAGGGAAGCTTTCTTT. It codes for CASSPREGREAFF.

The chain recombines TRBV30 with TRBJ1-1; 8 bases match TRBD1. The CDR3 totals 11 residues. Unmatched junction bases numbered 4, after V lost 5 bases and J lost 8 bases. Germline lookup yields CDR1 GTSNPN and CDR2 SVGIG (reference sequence). CDR3 loop: CAWGGTGEAFF. The CDR3 coding sequence is TGTGCCTGGGGGGGGACAGGAGAAGCTTTCTTT.

The genes are TRBV27 and TRBJ1-2; the D gene is possibly TRBD1 (5 bases). The CDR3 covers 14 residues. Per the germline V gene, CDR1 is MNHEY and CDR2 is SMNVEV (reference sequence). Trimming took 3 bases from V and 5 from J, leaving 13 bases between them. CDR3 loop: CASSFTGVAYGYTF. CDR3 nucleotides: TGTGCCAGCAGTTTCACGGGGGTGGCTTATGGCTACACCTTC.

The chain couples TRBV10-3 to TRBJ2-5; 7 bases map to TRBD2. CDR3 length: 15 residues. Germline values: CDR1 ENHRY, CDR2 SYGVKD. V was pared by 4 bases and J by 5 bases, with 10 bases of the junction left unmatched. The chain's CDR3 is CAISVGSGPKETQYF. The DNA of the CDR3 is TGTGCCATCAGTGTCGGTAGCGGGCCCAAGGAGACCCAGTACTTC.

The V call is TRBV5-5, the J call TRBJ2-7; 7 positions match TRBD1. The germline V gene has CDR1 SGHKS and CDR2 YYEKEE (reference sequence). The CDR3 covers 14 residues. J was trimmed by 2 bases and V by 7 bases; bases with no gene match: 9. In DNA, the CDR3 is TGTGCCAGCGGGGGCTTGACAGGGACCTACGAGCAGTACTTC. Residues: CASGGLTGTYEQYF.

V and J are TRBV5-1 and TRBJ2-2; D not certain. Trimming took off 2 bases at V and 4 bases at J, with 6 bases between the two ends. The CDR3 has 13 residues. Germline values: CDR1 SGHRS, CDR2 YFSETQ. CDR3 nucleotides: TGCGCCAGCAGCTTTCGGTCCACCGGGGAGCTGTTTTTT. It codes for CASSFRSTGELFF.

This clone was counted a few times. The CDR3 loop is CASRKSGDEAFF. CDR3 nucleotides: TGTGCCAGCAGGAAATCCGGTGATGAAGCTTTCTTT. This chain uses TRBV7-9 with TRBJ1-1; D is unclear. CDR3 length: 12 amino acids. The V end lost 6 bases, the J end lost 7 bases, and 12 bases lay between the germline ends. Germline V gives CDR1 SEHNR, CDR2 FQNEAQ (reference sequence).

V is TRBV5-1 and J is TRBJ2-7, with 9 positions matching TRBD1. From germline, CDR1 is SGHRS and CDR2 YFSETQ. The CDR3 spans 15 residues. V trimming: 0 bases; J trimming: 5 bases; junction bases outside the gene matches: 6. DNA for the CDR3: TGCGCCAGCAGCTTGGTAGGGACAGGGACCCACGAGCAGTACTTC. Translating it yields CASSLVGTGTHEQYF.

The V gene is TRBV27, the J gene TRBJ2-7; D unclear. The CDR3 totals 13 residues. Germline V gene data show CDR1 as MNHEY and CDR2 as SMNVEV (reference sequence). The V end lost 0 bases, the J end lost 4 bases, and 7 bases lay between the germline ends. The CDR3 spells CASSLSIGYEQYF. For the CDR3, the DNA is TGTGCCAGCAGTTTATCGATCGGGTACGAGCAGTACTTC.

V gene TRBV28 combines with J gene TRBJ2-5, with D unclear. This CDR3 is built from 12 residues. The V gene's germline CDR1 is MDHEN and CDR2 SYDVKM. V lost 3 bases to trimming and J lost 5 bases, with 7 bases between them. The CDR3: CASSLPRETQYF. The DNA for the CDR3 is TGTGCCAGCAGTTTGCCCAGGGAGACCCAGTACTTC.

The chain joins TRBV28 to TRBJ1-5; D gene uncertain. CDR3 length equals 12 residues. Germline CDR1 and CDR2: MDHEN and SYDVKM. The ends were cut back, 5 bases at V and 6 bases at J, with 8 bases in the middle. DNA for the CDR3: TGTGCCAGCAGTAGATCGGGTCAGCCCCAGCATTTT. Protein sequence: CASSRSGQPQHF.

This clone has more than one count but fewer than ten. As DNA, the CDR3 is TGTGCCAGCAGCCAAGAAAGGGGGTCTGGAAACACCATATATTTT. Its translation: CASSQERGSGNTIYF. The rearrangement uses TRBV14 and TRBJ1-3, with a possible D match to TRBD1 (6 bases). Trimming left V 0 bases short and J 1 base short, with 7 bases between. The CDR3 totals 15 residues. Germline CDR1 reads SGHDN; CDR2 reads FVKESK.

This sequence joins TRBV28 and TRBJ1-3; 8 positions match TRBD1. This CDR3 is 16 amino acids long. In germline, CDR1 is MDHEN, CDR2 SYDVKM. V shed 3 bases, J shed 2 bases, and the junction held 6 bases outside the gene matches. The CDR3 nucleotides are TGTGCCAGCAGTTTTCTGCAGGGGGCCCCTGGAAACACCATATATTTT. It translates to CASSFLQGAPGNTIYF.

The chain recombines TRBV11-3 with TRBJ2-1, with 8 bases fitting TRBD2. V lost 3 bases and J lost 0; bases outside the gene matches: 4. The CDR3 length is 16 residues. Germline loops: CDR1 SGHNT, CDR2 YENEEA. The CDR3 DNA reads as TGTGCCAGCAGCTTCAGCGGGAGTACCTCCTACAATGAGCAGTTCTTC. It encodes CASSFSGSTSYNEQFF.

This clone was picked up a small number of times. This CDR3 is also generated by other DNA sequences in the sample. J is TRBJ2-7 and V is TRBV18; D is undetermined. Germline loops: CDR1 KGHSH, CDR2 LQKENI. There are 12 residues in the CDR3. Trimming shortened V by 3 bases and J by 1 base, and 4 bases separated the two germline ends. CDR3 DNA: TGTGCCAGCTCACCTTCATCCTACGAGCAGTACTTC. Its protein is CASSPSSYEQYF.

This clone has only a few counts. This chain's CDR3 is CASRQGVGEKLFF. The CDR3 region has the DNA TGCGCCAGCAGACAGGGAGTTGGTGAAAAACTGTTTTTT. The chain recombines TRBV5-1 with TRBJ1-4; a weak D match, TRBD1 (6 bases). V was trimmed by 5 bases and J by 7 bases, leaving 12 bases between them. Germline V gives CDR1 SGHRS, CDR2 YFSETQ. The CDR3 is made up of 13 amino acids.

The rearrangement uses TRBV7-9 and TRBJ2-1, with D perhaps TRBD2 (6 bases). This CDR3 contains 16 residues. V lost 5 bases, J lost 0 bases, and 14 bases lay in between. Germline CDR1 and CDR2: SEHNR and FQNEAQ (reference sequence). Here the CDR3 reads CASSRGSLISYNEQFF. CDR3 nucleotides: TGTGCCAGCAGCCGGGGGTCCTTAATCTCCTACAATGAGCAGTTCTTC. The variable domain in full, with the rest retrieved from reference TRBV7-9 and TRBJ2-1, is DTGVSQNPRHKITKRGQNVTFRCDPISEHNRLYWYRQTLGQGPEFLTYFQNEAQLEKSRLLSDRFSAERPKGSFSTLEIQRTEQGDSAMYLCASSRGSLISYNEQFFGPGTRLTVL.

V is TRBV29-1 and J is TRBJ2-7; 8 bases match TRBD1. Germline assignment: CDR1 SQVTM and CDR2 ANQGSEA. The junction had 11 bases not matched to a gene; V was cut back by 6 bases and J by 1 base. The CDR3 consists of 15 residues. The CDR3 nucleotides read TGCAGCGTCCAAACCCGGGACAGGCCATCCTACGAGCAGTACTTC. This translates into CSVQTRDRPSYEQYF.

The chain joins TRBV28 to TRBJ1-1; possible D gene TRBD1, 5 bases. The length of the CDR3 is 11 residues. V was clipped by 4 bases and J by 8 bases, with 8 bases between them. Germline loops: CDR1 MDHEN, CDR2 SYDVKM. The CDR3 loop reads CASSWAGEAFF. DNA for the CDR3: TGTGCCAGCAGTTGGGCAGGGGAAGCTTTCTTT.

The chain combines TRBV7-6 with TRBJ1-1, with TRBD1 matching 9 bases. V lost 0 bases to trimming and J lost 6 bases; unmatched junction nucleotides: 11. The CDR3 runs to 17 residues. The germline V gene has CDR1 SGHVS and CDR2 FNYEAQ. The CDR3 DNA is TGTGCCAGCAGCTTAGCGCTGGGACAGGGAAGGAGCGCTGAAGCTTTCTTT. Protein sequence: CASSLALGQGRSAEAFF. The whole variable domain, filled in from reference TRBV7-6 and TRBJ1-1, reads GAGVSQSPRYKVTKRGQDVALRCDPISGHVSLYWYRQALGQGPEFLTYFNYEAQQDKSGLPNDRFSAERPEGSISTLTIQRTEQRDSAMYRCASSLALGQGRSAEAFFGQGTRLTVV.

The chain joins TRBV19 to TRBJ1-5; D might be TRBD1 (5 bases). Germline CDR1 LNHDA, CDR2 SQIVND (reference sequence). With 10 bases removed from V and 5 bases from J, the gap between germline ends came to 15 bases. The CDR3 loop spans 13 amino acids. The CDR3 region is CATDQGRYQPQHF. CDR3 DNA sequence: TGTGCCACAGATCAGGGAAGGTATCAGCCCCAGCATTTT.

The chain carries TRBV2 and TRBJ1-1, with TRBD1 matching 7 bases. Losses at the gene ends were 3 bases for V and 2 bases for J; bases not matched to a gene: 12. Germline V CDR1 and CDR2: SNHLY, FYNNEI. The CDR3 totals 17 residues. CDR3 residues: CASSDRDSRSRNTEAFF. The CDR3 DNA reads as TGTGCCAGCAGTGACCGGGACAGTCGGTCCCGAAACACTGAAGCTTTCTTT.

The rearrangement uses TRBV11-3 and TRBJ2-2; 13 bases line up with TRBD2. The CDR3 runs to 14 residues. The junction had 3 bases not matched to a gene; V was cut back by 5 bases and J by 9 bases. CDR1 is SGHNT and CDR2 is YENEEA in the germline V gene. CDR3 sequence reads: CASSKTSGRRELFF. The DNA of the CDR3 is TGTGCCAGCAGCAAGACTAGCGGGAGGCGGGAGCTGTTTTTT.

The chain uses TRBV27 and TRBJ2-1; 16 bases match TRBD2. This CDR3 spans 18 amino acids. Germline V gene data show CDR1 as MNHEY and CDR2 as SMNVEV (reference sequence). V trimming: 5 bases; J trimming: 3 bases; junction bases outside the gene matches: 7. The CDR3, as DNA: TGTGCCAGCAGTCCGGGACTAGCGGGAGGGCCTAACTACAATGAGCAGTTCTTC. Encoded protein: CASSPGLAGGPNYNEQFF.

V gene TRBV5-4 combines with J gene TRBJ2-5, with TRBD1 as a possible D gene (6 bases). Per the germline V gene, CDR1 is SGHNT and CDR2 is YYREEE (reference sequence). The V end was cut by 3 bases, the J end by 2 bases, with 8 bases between. This CDR3 is 13 amino acids long. The CDR3 DNA follows: TGTGCCAGCAGCTACAGGGTTCAAGAGACCCAGTACTTC. It yields the protein CASSYRVQETQYF. Supplemented by reference TRBV5-4 and TRBJ2-5, the full variable domain reads ETGVTQSPTHLIKTRGQQVTLRCSSQSGHNTVSWYQQALGQGPQFIFQYYREEENGRGNFPPRFSGLQFPNYSSELNVNALELDDSALYLCASSYRVQETQYFGPGTRLLVL.